This T cell receptor (beta chain) was sequenced for a study of spatial heterogeneity in lung cancer (dated by TCRdb to between 2017 and 2020). Looking at the study overall: Donors were around 71 patients with early-stage, untreated non-small cell lung cancer from the lung TRACERx cohort. Follow-up PBMC samples were sequenced whenever available, and the median time to follow-up was 2 to 3 years after resection. More beta-chain than alpha-chain transcripts were consistently detected, likely reflecting higher beta-chain transcript abundance. In the raw uncorrected reads, each unique combination of TCR and UMI appeared on average more than ten times. In non-small cell lung cancer, the study quantitatively compared TCR alpha and beta repertoires across several tumor regions, matched nontumor lung, and blood. TCR repertoire features were related to nonsynonymous mutation counts determined by whole-exome sequencing of tumor tissue. Both alpha and beta chains were TCR-sequenced in approximately 220 tumor regions, 64 matched nontumor lung samples and more than 50 PBMC samples obtained at surgery.

The meaning of the sample's time point label: blood at routine non-recurrence follow-up after resection. Without any cell sorting, TCR sequencing was performed on whole RNA extracted either from tumor and nontumor lung tissue or from cryopreserved PBMC samples. Patients were selected for TCR sequencing only if sufficient RNA was available from at least two tumor regions. Library prep was done by 5' RACE. Sequencing instrument: NextSeq 500. The TCR library protocol attached a unique molecular identifier to each TCR cDNA molecule to allow correction of PCR and sequencing errors. The study's own analysis went as follows. TCR identification, UMI-based error correction and CDR3 extraction were performed with Decombinator tools. TCRs above a frequency of 2 per 1,000, corresponding to the top 1% of the tumor frequency distribution, were defined as expanded. Renyi diversity was computed with the R vegan package after each repertoire had been subsampled 100 times to 5,000 TCRs. CDR3 similarity networks were built from amino acid triplet string-kernel similarity, connecting CDR3s with pairwise similarity above 0.82. TCRdb trimmed public reads at Q25 via fastp, called clones via MiXCR and kept in-frame beta chains. Rows merge per CDR3 protein into single entries with the most common DNA and genes. TCRdb's processing, not the authors' own work, is the source of the V and J calls. The sample data list over 70,000 distinct CDR3 sequences, and nearly 9% of these were observed just once. Under 2.5% of the sample is in the top ten clones.

CDR1 MDHEN and CDR2 SYDVKM are derived from the germline V gene. From the cysteine up to the phenylalanine, the CDR3 has a length of 14 residues. Only the CDR3 part of the read is kept: 42 bases, read in frame from the first base. From V the trimming removes 8 bases and from J it removes 3 bases, while the gene matches leave 8 bases of the junction unaccounted for. Worth noting for this clonotype: Its antigen target is currently unknown. The record has no base qualities; no much larger clone is one base away.

Results and caveats for the whole study, not just this receptor: Confirming at a functional level the hypothesis that regional TCRs recognize regional mutations was considered to require additional single-cell paired TCR alpha and beta sequencing. Ubiquitous expanded tumor TCRs were detected in blood more often at tumor resection than at routine follow-up. Only 15 or so patients were included in comparisons of baseline and follow-up blood repertoires.

Recombination connected TRBV28 to TRBJ1-1, with 8 bases matching TRBD1. The material was PBMCs, obtained at follow-up. The source is a female donor with early-stage non-small cell lung cancer. The DNA sequence follows: TGTGCCAGCGGCTGGACAGGGAGGGACACTGAAGCTTTCTTT. It is translated as CASGWTGRDTEAFF.